Below, 21 T cell receptor beta chains from the same sample are listed, as sequenced in a study of blood T cell repertoires in COVID-19. TCRdb's table, derived via immunoSEQ multiplex PCR, lists solely in-frame clones and lacks some. The sample holds 150,000 to 180,000 clones, 75% to 80% seen once. The sample consisted of peripheral blood. The source is a man older than 75 with acute or convalescent COVID-19.

The V and J genes are TRBV5-1 and TRBJ1-4, with D possibly being TRBD1 (6 bases). With 5 bases removed from V and 4 bases from J, the gap between germline ends came to 12 bases. Per the germline V gene, CDR1 is SGHRS and CDR2 is YFSETQ. The CDR3 has 14 amino acids. CDR3 sequence reads: CASSSTGVNEKLFF. The CDR3 bases are TGCGCCAGCAGTTCGACAGGAGTTAATGAAAAACTGTTTTTT.

The CDR3 coding sequence is TGCGCCAGCAGCCTTACCCCAGCGGGGGGTAACACAGATACGCAGTATTTT. This encodes CASSLTPAGGNTDTQYF. The V and J genes are TRBV4-1 and TRBJ2-3; 9 nucleotides align to TRBD2. Germline V gene lookup returns CDR1 MGHRA and CDR2 YSYEKL. The CDR3 runs 17 residues. Trimming removed 4 bases from V and 2 bases from J; junction bases left unmatched: 10.

The rearrangement uses TRBV18 and TRBJ1-2; the match to TRBD1 covers 11 bases. Germline assignment: CDR1 KGHSH and CDR2 LQKENI. This CDR3 is 15 amino acids long. V lost 4 bases, J lost 3 bases, and 4 bases stayed unmatched. The CDR3 here is CASSRDRGDYYGYTF. DNA of the CDR3: TGTGCCAGCTCACGGGACAGGGGGGATTACTATGGCTACACCTTC.

The rearrangement uses TRBV18 and TRBJ2-3; tentatively, D is TRBD1 (5 bases). The CDR3 has 14 residues. Trimming took off 3 bases at V and 5 bases at J, with 12 bases between the two ends. Germline CDR1 is KGHSH and CDR2 is LQKENI. Here the CDR3 reads CASSPQGTEDTQYF. The CDR3 DNA follows: TGTGCCAGCTCACCTCAGGGTACGGAAGATACGCAGTATTTT.

The V call is TRBV12-2, the J call TRBJ2-7; whether TRBD1, the table's D call, matches the DNA was not checked. TRBV12-2 is reported as a pseudogene. The CDR3 totals 18 residues. DNA for the CDR3: TGTGCAAGTCGCTTAGCCCCTCCGTCTGGGACAAACTCCTACGAGCAGTACTTC. As protein: CASRLAPPSGTNSYEQYF.

This clone showed up just once. This chain uses TRBV2 with TRBJ2-3; 8 bases map to TRBD2. Per the germline V gene, CDR1 is SNHLY and CDR2 is FYNNEI. The CDR3 loop spans 13 amino acids. J was trimmed by 2 bases and V by 8 bases; bases with no gene match: 3. The CDR3 is CASRLAITDTQYF. The CDR3 DNA follows: TGTGCCAGCCGACTAGCGATCACAGATACGCAGTATTTT. The whole variable domain, filled in from reference TRBV2 and TRBJ2-3, reads EPEVTQTPSHQVTQMGQEVILRCVPISNHLYFYWYRQILGQKVEFLVSFYNNEISEKSEIFDDQFSVERPDGSNFTLKIRSTKLEDSAMYFCASRLAITDTQYFGPGTRLTVL.

The gene calls are TRBV2 and TRBJ1-4; 10 bases line up with TRBD1. CDR1 is SNHLY and CDR2 is FYNNEI in the germline V gene. The CDR3 loop spans 15 amino acids. J lost 7 bases, V lost 4 bases, and 6 bases had no gene match. The CDR3 DNA reads TGTGCCAGCAGTGTACAAGGACAGGGGGGTGAAAAACTGTTTTTT. It yields the protein CASSVQGQGGEKLFF.

The rearrangement uses TRBV19 and TRBJ2-3; D remains unclear. V was shortened by 3 bases and J by 0 bases, with 7 bases between the two germline ends. Germline values: CDR1 LNHDA, CDR2 SQIVND (reference sequence). The CDR3 totals 14 residues. CDR3 loop: CASSIGPSTDTQYF. CDR3 DNA: TGTGCCAGTAGTATTGGGCCTAGCACAGATACGCAGTATTTT. Complete variable domain (other parts from reference TRBV19 and TRBJ2-3): DGGITQSPKYLFRKEGQNVTLSCEQNLNHDAMYWYRQDPGQGLRLIYYSQIVNDFQKGDIAEGYSVSREKKESFPLTVTSAQKNPTAFYLCASSIGPSTDTQYFGPGTRLTVL.

The chain has TRBV18 and TRBJ2-1, with 8 nucleotides matching TRBD2. The V gene's germline CDR1 is KGHSH and CDR2 LQKENI. The CDR3 has 14 residues. Trimming removed 0 bases from V and 13 bases from J; junction bases left unmatched: 8. CDR3: CASSPPPLSGGQFF. CDR3 nucleotides: TGTGCCAGCTCACCACCCCCACTGAGCGGGGGTCAGTTCTTC.

This clone appeared once. DNA of the CDR3: TGTGCCAGCAGCCCCACCCCGACAGAGAACACTGAAGCTTTCTTT. It translates to CASSPTPTENTEAFF. V gene TRBV3-1 (or the pseudogene TRBV3-2) combines with J gene TRBJ1-1; D possibly corresponds to TRBD1 (5 bases). V gave up 4 bases and J gave up 1 base, with 13 bases separating them. The CDR3 is 15 amino acids. CDR1 and CDR2 (germline): LGHDT, YNNKEL (reference sequence).

CDR3 coding DNA: TGTGCCAGCAGCTCATCGCAGGGTAGGGGTAATGAAAAACTGTTTTTT. Translated, it gives CASSSSQGRGNEKLFF. This chain uses TRBV7-9 with TRBJ1-4; weak D call: TRBD1 (5 bases). Germline CDR1 SEHNR, CDR2 FQNEAQ (reference sequence). This CDR3 has 16 residues. Trimming removed 4 bases at V and 4 bases at J, with 16 bases between.

This sequence joins TRBV19 and TRBJ1-2; D is ambiguous. The CDR3 extends over 13 amino acids. The germline CDR1 and CDR2 sequences are LNHDA and SQIVND (reference sequence). Trimming cost V 3 bases and J 5 bases, with 10 bases left between them. CDR3 DNA: TGTGCCAGTAGTATCGGGGAACTATATGGCTACACCTTC. Protein product: CASSIGELYGYTF. The full variable domain, with the rest looked up from reference TRBV19 and TRBJ1-2, is DGGITQSPKYLFRKEGQNVTLSCEQNLNHDAMYWYRQDPGQGLRLIYYSQIVNDFQKGDIAEGYSVSREKKESFPLTVTSAQKNPTAFYLCASSIGELYGYTFGSGTRLTVV.

The CDR3: CASSLTWGDGYTF. The CDR3 bases are TGTGCCAGCAGTTTGACCTGGGGCGATGGCTACACCTTC. The chain recombines TRBV27 with TRBJ1-2; a possible D gene is TRBD1 (5 bases). CDR3 length: 13 amino acids. With 3 bases removed from V and 6 bases from J, the gap between germline ends came to 11 bases. Germline lookup yields CDR1 MNHEY and CDR2 SMNVEV (reference sequence).

There are a few counts of this clone. The genes are TRBV4-2 and TRBJ1-1; D unresolved. Germline V gives CDR1 LGHNA, CDR2 YNFKEQ. The CDR3 sequence is 14 residues long. V shed 0 bases and J shed 6 bases, with 11 bases lying between them. CDR3 amino acids: CASSQDRRVSEAFF. The CDR3 region has the DNA TGTGCCAGCAGCCAAGATCGGAGGGTTTCTGAAGCTTTCTTT.

This chain connects TRBV27 to TRBJ2-4; 7 nucleotides align to TRBD1. The V gene end was trimmed by 2 bases and the J gene end by 3 bases; junction bases not matched to a gene: 10. The CDR3 has 17 amino acids. The germline CDR1 and CDR2 sequences are MNHEY and SMNVEV (reference sequence). DNA for the CDR3: TGTGCCAGCAGTTTACCTCCGACAGGGTCGGGCAAAAACATTCAGTACTTC. It is translated as CASSLPPTGSGKNIQYF.

This clone was recorded at least ten times. The CDR3 sequence is CAWSRLGAAGGELFF. CDR3 coding DNA: TGTGCCTGGAGTAGGTTGGGGGCCGCTGGCGGGGAGCTGTTTTTT. The chain couples TRBV30 to TRBJ2-2; the D gene is possibly TRBD1 (6 bases). The CDR3 contains 15 residues. The germline V gene encodes CDR1 GTSNPN and CDR2 SVGIG (reference sequence). Between the trimmed V and J ends, which lost 2 bases and 7 bases, there was a span of 17 bases.

This chain joins TRBV11-2 and TRBJ2-3, with 8 bases fitting TRBD1. The CDR3 spans 15 residues. V was clipped by 4 bases and J by 10 bases; unmatched bases: 13. The V gene's germline CDR1 is SGHAT and CDR2 FQNNGV. CDR3: CASSWGGQGPESQYF. The CDR3 DNA follows: TGTGCCAGCAGCTGGGGTGGACAGGGCCCCGAGTCGCAGTATTTT.

The chain is built from TRBV7-7 and TRBJ2-5, with 10 positions matching TRBD2. V trimming: 0 bases; J trimming: 0 bases; junction bases outside the gene matches: 1. Per the germline V gene, CDR1 is SSHAT and CDR2 is FNYEAQ (reference sequence). The CDR3 runs 16 residues. As DNA, the CDR3 is TGTGCCAGCAGCTTAGCGCTAGCGGGGGACCAAGAGACCCAGTACTTC. This codes for CASSLALAGDQETQYF.

The V call is TRBV27, the J call TRBJ1-2; D unclear. The germline CDR1 and CDR2 sequences are MNHEY and SMNVEV (reference sequence). The CDR3 extends over 14 amino acids. V shed 2 bases and J shed 2 bases, with 9 bases lying between them. The CDR3 DNA sequence: TGTGCCAGCAGTTTAGGAGGGTACAACTATGGCTACACCTTC. Translated, it gives CASSLGGYNYGYTF.

In this sample, this clone turned up a few times. The genes are TRBV5-6 and TRBJ1-2; 7 nucleotides align to TRBD1. CDR1 is SGHDT, CDR2 YYEEEE, per germline. The CDR3 is made up of 17 amino acids. V lost 5 bases, J lost 4 bases, and 17 bases stayed unmatched. CDR3 DNA sequence: TGTGCCAGCAGTGGTCGACAGGGACCCGAGGGGACCTATGGCTACACCTTC. It specifies CASSGRQGPEGTYGYTF.

This chain links TRBV24-1 with TRBJ2-2; D might be TRBD1 (5 bases). The CDR3 sequence is 14 residues long. V was trimmed by 4 bases and J by 7 bases, leaving 12 bases between them. Germline CDR1 is KGHDR and CDR2 is SFDVKD. CDR3 sequence: CATSDSSTDGELFF. The DNA of the CDR3 is TGTGCCACCAGTGACTCCTCGACAGACGGGGAGCTGTTTTTT.